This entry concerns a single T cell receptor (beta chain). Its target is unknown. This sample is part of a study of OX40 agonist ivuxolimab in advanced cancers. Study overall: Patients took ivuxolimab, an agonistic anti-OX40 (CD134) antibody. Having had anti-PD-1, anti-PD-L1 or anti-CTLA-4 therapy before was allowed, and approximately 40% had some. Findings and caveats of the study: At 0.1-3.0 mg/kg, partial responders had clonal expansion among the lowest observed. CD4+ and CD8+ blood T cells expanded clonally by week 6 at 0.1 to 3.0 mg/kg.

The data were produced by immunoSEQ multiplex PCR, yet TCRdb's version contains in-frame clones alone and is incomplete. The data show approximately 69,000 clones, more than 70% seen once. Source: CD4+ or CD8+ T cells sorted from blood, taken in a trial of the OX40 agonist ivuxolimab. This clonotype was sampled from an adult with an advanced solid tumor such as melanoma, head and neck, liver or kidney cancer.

The DNA for the CDR3 is TGTGCCAGCAGTCCCCCCTTTAGCGGGAGTAACCATGAGCAGTTCTTC. Protein sequence: CASSPPFSGSNHEQFF. The chain combines TRBV27 with TRBJ2-1; TRBD2 matches 9 bases. V lost 5 bases, J lost 8 bases, and 13 bases stayed unmatched. This CDR3 contains 16 residues. CDR1 and CDR2 from the germline V gene are MNHEY and SMNVEV (reference sequence).